One sample yielded the 18 T cell receptor beta chains listed below, sequenced in a study of T cell responses to AZD1222 COVID-19 vaccine. Profiled with immunoSEQ multiplex PCR; TCRdb holds only in-frame clones, not every one. The top ten clones hold roughly 27% of a sample with 150,000 to 200,000 clones, 88% of them seen once. Sequencing was performed on peripheral blood, taken 28 days after the second AZD1222 dose. The receptors stem from an adult who received the AZD1222 COVID-19 vaccine.

This sequence joins TRBV29-1 and TRBJ2-7; no clear D. The CDR3 is 11 residues long. V was pared by 4 bases and J by 5 bases, with 9 bases between. Germline CDR1 SQVTM, CDR2 ANQGSEA. The CDR3 loop is CSVVHWDEQYF. The CDR3 DNA sequence: TGCAGCGTTGTTCATTGGGACGAGCAGTACTTC.

This chain uses TRBV6-2 or TRBV6-3 with TRBJ2-1; 13 bases align to TRBD2. The V gene end was trimmed by 2 bases and the J gene end by 6 bases; junction bases not matched to a gene: 1. The CDR3 is 15 amino acids. Germline CDR1 reads MNHEY; CDR2 reads SVGEGT. The CDR3 loop is CASSYGTSGINEQFF. CDR3 DNA: TGTGCCAGCAGTTACGGGACTAGCGGGATCAATGAGCAGTTCTTC.

This clone was counted a few times. CDR3 loop: CASSQQGVQGYEQYF. CDR3 nucleotide sequence: TGCGCCAGCAGCCAACAGGGCGTGCAAGGCTACGAGCAGTACTTC. The genes are TRBV5-1 and TRBJ2-7; perhaps TRBD1 as D (6 bases). Trimming removed 4 bases at V and 3 bases at J, with 17 bases between. The CDR3 sequence is 15 residues long. Germline values: CDR1 SGHRS, CDR2 YFSETQ.

This clone was counted once. This chain links TRBV6-5 with TRBJ1-2, with 7 nucleotides matching TRBD1. CDR3 size: 13 residues. Germline CDR1 reads MNHEY; CDR2 reads SVGAGI. Unmatched junction bases numbered 3, after V lost 6 bases and J lost 2 bases. For the CDR3, the DNA is TGTGCCAGCAGGACAGGGCTGAACTATGGCTACACCTTC. Residues: CASRTGLNYGYTF.

This clone was seen just once. This sequence joins TRBV10-3 and TRBJ2-2, with D perhaps TRBD2 (5 bases). The length of the CDR3 is 15 residues. CDR1 is ENHRY and CDR2 is SYGVKD in the germline V gene. V dropped 5 bases and J dropped 0 bases, with 10 bases sitting between them. The CDR3 here is CAISRSGTNTGELFF. CDR3 sequence (DNA): TGTGCCATCAGTAGGAGCGGAACGAACACCGGGGAGCTGTTTTTT.

This chain joins TRBV6-5 and TRBJ2-5; 8 bases align to TRBD1. The CDR3 is 12 residues long. In germline, CDR1 is MNHEY, CDR2 SVGAGI. The V segment lost 8 bases and the J segment 4 bases; nucleotides outside the gene matches: 3. CDR3 sequence reads: CASQGAGETQYF. Here the CDR3 DNA reads TGTGCCAGCCAGGGGGCGGGAGAGACCCAGTACTTC.

This chain connects TRBV25-1 to TRBJ1-2; 11 nucleotides agree with TRBD1. The V segment lost 7 bases and the J segment 3 bases; nucleotides outside the gene matches: 4. CDR1 MGHDK and CDR2 SYGVNS come from the germline V gene. This CDR3 spans 14 amino acids. DNA of the CDR3: TGTGCCAGCACAGGACAGGGGGCCTACTATGGCTACACCTTC. Translation: CASTGQGAYYGYTF.

V and J are TRBV5-6 and TRBJ2-7, with 7 positions matching TRBD1. Germline CDR1 reads SGHDT; CDR2 reads YYEEEE. Trimming removed 2 bases from V and 0 bases from J; junction bases left unmatched: 11. The CDR3 length is 17 residues. The DNA of the CDR3 is TGTGCCAGCAGCTTTCTCCCACCCGGACAGGCCTCCTACGAGCAGTACTTC. This codes for CASSFLPPGQASYEQYF. Full variable domain (rest looked up from reference TRBV5-6 and TRBJ2-7): DAGVTQSPTHLIKTRGQQVTLRCSPKSGHDTVSWYQQALGQGPQFIFQYYEEEERQRGNFPDRFSGHQFPNYSSELNVNALLLGDSALYLCASSFLPPGQASYEQYFGPGTRLTVT.

V usage is TRBV19 and J usage is TRBJ1-1; D is possibly TRBD1 (6 bases). The V and J ends lost 5 bases and 4 bases respectively, with 11 bases between them. This CDR3 has 13 residues. Germline values: CDR1 LNHDA, CDR2 SQIVND (reference sequence). The CDR3 sequence is CASSSFRGTEAFF. CDR3 nucleotides: TGTGCCAGTAGTTCCTTCAGGGGCACTGAAGCTTTCTTT. Full variable domain (missing parts from reference TRBV19 and TRBJ1-1): DGGITQSPKYLFRKEGQNVTLSCEQNLNHDAMYWYRQDPGQGLRLIYYSQIVNDFQKGDIAEGYSVSREKKESFPLTVTSAQKNPTAFYLCASSSFRGTEAFFGQGTRLTVV.

The chain recombines TRBV19 with TRBJ2-7; D remains unclear. CDR3 length: 14 residues. Germline V gives CDR1 LNHDA, CDR2 SQIVND (reference sequence). Trimming removed 3 bases from V and 6 bases from J, with 15 bases in between. CDR3 nucleotides: TGTGCCAGTAGTATTTTAGGCGAGGCCCGCGAGCAGTACTTC. This sequence encodes CASSILGEAREQYF.

This clone was found once. This chain links TRBV15 with TRBJ1-5; 10 positions agree with TRBD1. V dropped 9 bases and J dropped 1; count of bases not matched to a gene: 3. Germline loops: CDR1 LNHNV, CDR2 YYDKDF (reference sequence). The CDR3 extends over 14 amino acids. The DNA for the CDR3 is TGTGCCACTTGGGACAGGGGCAGCAATCAGCCCCAGCATTTT. It is translated as CATWDRGSNQPQHF.

The V call is TRBV4-2, the J call TRBJ2-2; 8 bases are shared with TRBD2. The V gene end was trimmed by 4 bases and the J gene end by 4 bases; junction bases not matched to a gene: 8. There are 16 residues in the CDR3. The germline CDR1 and CDR2 sequences are LGHNA and YNFKEQ. CDR3 residues: CASSPHGGVGTGELFF. The CDR3 DNA sequence: TGTGCCAGCAGCCCCCACGGGGGGGTAGGCACCGGGGAGCTGTTTTTT.

CDR3 in amino acids: CASLSRTVNTEAFF. Written as DNA, the CDR3 is TGTGCCAGTTTAAGCCGGACAGTGAACACTGAAGCTTTCTTT. The genes are TRBV28 and TRBJ1-1; maybe TRBD1 (6 bases). Germline V CDR1 and CDR2: MDHEN, SYDVKM. The length of the CDR3 is 14 residues. V shed 9 bases and J shed 0 bases, with 14 bases lying between them.

The V and J genes are TRBV14 and TRBJ2-2, with 9 bases that match TRBD2. The V gene end was trimmed by 6 bases and the J gene end by 3 bases; junction bases not matched to a gene: 5. Germline V gives CDR1 SGHDN, CDR2 FVKESK. This CDR3 comprises 15 residues. The CDR3 nucleotides are TGTGCCAGCAGGATAGCGGGAGCGCACACCGGGGAGCTGTTTTTT. It specifies CASRIAGAHTGELFF.

The rearrangement uses TRBV6-6 and TRBJ2-3; no clear D. The CDR3 contains 15 residues. CDR1 is MNHNY and CDR2 is SVGAGI in the germline V gene (reference sequence). Trimming cost V 5 bases and J 2 bases, with 14 bases left between them. CDR3 DNA: TGTGCCAGCAGTCGATTTATGTTGAACACAGATACGCAGTATTTT. Its translation: CASSRFMLNTDTQYF.

The chain links TRBV2 to TRBJ2-1; D remains ambiguous. Trimming removed 7 bases from V and 3 bases from J, with 16 bases in between. The CDR3 spans 15 residues. Germline-derived CDR1 and CDR2 are SNHLY and FYNNEI. CDR3 nucleotide sequence: TGTGCCAGCACCGATGGAAGTCCCCTCTACAATGAGCAGTTCTTC. This translates into CASTDGSPLYNEQFF.

V gene TRBV6-2 or TRBV6-3 combines with J gene TRBJ2-5, with 8 positions matching TRBD1. CDR3 size: 15 residues. The V and J ends lost 5 bases and 1 base, in that order; junction bases with no gene match: 6. Germline V CDR1 and CDR2: MNHEY, SVGEGT. Here the CDR3 DNA reads TGTGCCAGCAGTAGCGGACAGGGTCGCCAAGAGACCCAGTACTTC. Translating it yields CASSSGQGRQETQYF.

The V and J genes are TRBV4-2 and TRBJ2-3; D is possibly TRBD1 (5 bases). V was clipped by 1 base and J by 6 bases, with 14 bases between them. The CDR3 runs 15 residues. Germline CDR1 LGHNA, CDR2 YNFKEQ. In nucleotides, the CDR3 is TGTGCCAGCAGCCAAGCTCAGGGCATGGGGGATACGCAGTATTTT. Residues: CASSQAQGMGDTQYF.